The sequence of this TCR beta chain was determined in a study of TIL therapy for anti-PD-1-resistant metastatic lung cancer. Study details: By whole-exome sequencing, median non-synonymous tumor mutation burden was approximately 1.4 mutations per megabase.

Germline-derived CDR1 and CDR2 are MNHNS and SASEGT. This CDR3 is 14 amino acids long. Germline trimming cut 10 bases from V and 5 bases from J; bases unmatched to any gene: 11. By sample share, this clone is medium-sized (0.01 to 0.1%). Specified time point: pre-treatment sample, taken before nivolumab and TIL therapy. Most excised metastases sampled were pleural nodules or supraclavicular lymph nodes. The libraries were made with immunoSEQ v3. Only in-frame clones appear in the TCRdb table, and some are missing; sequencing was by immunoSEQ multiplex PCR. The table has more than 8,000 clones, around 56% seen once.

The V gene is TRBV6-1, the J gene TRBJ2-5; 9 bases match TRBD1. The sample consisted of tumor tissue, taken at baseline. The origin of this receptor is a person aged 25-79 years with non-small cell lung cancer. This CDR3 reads CAIRPGQGVETQYF. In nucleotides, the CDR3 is TGTGCCATCAGGCCGGGACAGGGTGTGGAGACCCAGTACTTC.